Presented here are 15 T cell receptor beta chains from one specimen sequenced in a study of blood T cell repertoires in COVID-19. Here immunoSEQ multiplex PCR was the method, and the copy in TCRdb shows in-frame clones only, minus some. The sample carries 430,000 or so clones, roughly 90% recorded once. The material sequenced was PBMCs or T cells enriched from blood (not recorded which). The receptors stem from a woman aged 35 to 49 who had recovered from COVID-19.

This clone was observed once. This sequence joins TRBV11-3 and TRBJ1-1; maybe TRBD1 (6 bases). The V and J ends lost 5 bases and 7 bases respectively, with 23 bases between them. The germline gives CDR1 SGHNT, CDR2 YENEEA. The CDR3 is 16 amino acids. This CDR3 is CASSRRSFTGSGEAFF. The CDR3 coding sequence is TGTGCCAGCAGCCGTCGATCCTTCACAGGGTCGGGTGAAGCTTTCTTT.

V and J are TRBV19 and TRBJ2-1; TRBD1 aligns across 8 bases. CDR1 is LNHDA, CDR2 SQIVND, per germline (reference sequence). V shed 10 bases and J 15 bases; nucleotides not matched to a gene: 17. The CDR3 contains 13 residues. The CDR3: CATKQNPGQGPFF. Written as DNA, the CDR3 is TGTGCCACTAAGCAGAACCCCGGACAGGGACCGTTCTTC.

This clone was observed once. The chain uses TRBV6-1 and TRBJ2-3, with D tentatively TRBD2 (6 bases). Trimming took 4 bases from V and 0 from J, leaving 14 bases between them. Germline assignment: CDR1 MNHNS and CDR2 SASEGT. This CDR3 has 16 amino acids. This chain's CDR3 is CASSAAGTPSTDTQYF. Here the CDR3 DNA reads TGTGCCAGCAGTGCGGCCGGGACTCCTAGCACAGATACGCAGTATTTT.

The rearrangement links TRBV29-1 to TRBJ2-7, with 8 bases that match TRBD1. J gave up 4 bases and V 5 bases, and 4 bases lay outside the gene matches. The CDR3 loop spans 12 amino acids. The germline gives CDR1 SQVTM, CDR2 ANQGSEA. As DNA, the CDR3 is TGCAGCGTTTCAGGACAGGGATACGAGCAGTACTTC. Encoded protein: CSVSGQGYEQYF.

This chain joins TRBV7-8 and TRBJ2-5; 7 nucleotides line up with TRBD1. J lost 2 bases, V lost 6 bases, and 15 bases had no gene match. Germline V gene data show CDR1 as SGHVS and CDR2 as FQNEAQ. The CDR3 runs 17 residues. CDR3 coding DNA: TGTGCCAGCAGTGACAAAAAGGGGGCTCGGTTGCAAGAGACCCAGTACTTC. Protein product: CASSDKKGARLQETQYF. Combining the CDR3 with reference TRBV7-8 and TRBJ2-5 gives the whole variable domain GAGVSQSPRYKVAKRGQDVALRCDPISGHVSLFWYQQALGQGPEFLTYFQNEAQLDKSGLPSDRFFAERPEGSVSTLKIQRTQQEDSAVYLCASSDKKGARLQETQYFGPGTRLLVL.

The J gene is TRBJ1-5, the V gene TRBV19, with 9 bases matching TRBD1. The CDR3 length is 16 residues. The J segment lost 6 bases and the V segment lost 6 bases, leaving 12 bases of the junction unmatched. CDR1 is LNHDA, CDR2 SQIVND, per germline (reference sequence). CDR3 in amino acids: CASSPADRGSGQPQHF. As DNA, the CDR3 is TGTGCCAGTAGCCCAGCGGACAGGGGATCGGGTCAGCCCCAGCATTTT.

The chain's CDR3 is CASWGQADLNYGYTF. In DNA, the CDR3 is TGTGCCAGCTGGGGACAGGCTGATCTTAACTATGGCTACACCTTC. The chain has TRBV6-5 and TRBJ1-2; 8 bases agree with TRBD1. The CDR3 has 15 amino acids. The germline CDR1 and CDR2 sequences are MNHEY and SVGAGI. The trim removed 8 bases at V and 1 base at J, leaving 9 bases unmatched.

This rearrangement joins TRBV6-2 or TRBV6-3 to TRBJ2-5; TRBD1 might be the D (7 bases). Germline loops: CDR1 MNHEY, CDR2 SVGEGT. The CDR3 has 15 amino acids. V was pared by 5 bases and J by 4 bases, with 17 bases between. The CDR3 reads CASSTHPGGTETQYF. The CDR3 DNA sequence: TGTGCCAGCAGTACCCACCCAGGGGGGACAGAGACCCAGTACTTC.

This chain uses TRBV19 with TRBJ1-2; TRBD1 matches 11 bases. Unmatched junction bases numbered 9, after V lost 4 bases and J lost 5 bases. Germline CDR1 and CDR2: LNHDA and SQIVND (reference sequence). The CDR3 consists of 16 residues. In nucleotides, the CDR3 is TGTGCCAGTAGTACAGGACAGGGGGCTACGGTTTATGGCTACACCTTC. This translates into CASSTGQGATVYGYTF.

This rearrangement joins TRBV19 to TRBJ2-6; 8 bases fit TRBD1. CDR1 and CDR2 (germline): LNHDA, SQIVND (reference sequence). The V segment lost 5 bases and the J segment 0 bases; nucleotides outside the gene matches: 6. This CDR3 region has 17 residues. The chain's CDR3 is CASSRGQANSGANVLTF. In nucleotides, the CDR3 is TGTGCCAGTAGTCGGGGACAGGCTAACTCTGGGGCCAACGTCCTGACTTTC.

The rearrangement links TRBV6-2 or TRBV6-3 to TRBJ1-1, with D uncertain. Per the germline V gene, CDR1 is MNHEY and CDR2 is SVGEGT. Trimming took off 2 bases at V and 5 bases at J, with 15 bases between the two ends. This CDR3 has 15 amino acids. The DNA of the CDR3 is TGTGCCAGCAGTTACGTTGCGAGCGGGAGAACTGAAGCTTTCTTT. Translating gives CASSYVASGRTEAFF.

This sequence joins TRBV10-3 and TRBJ2-1; TRBD2 is a possible D gene (5 bases). This CDR3 region has 13 residues. Germline values: CDR1 ENHRY, CDR2 SYGVKD. Between the trimmed V and J ends, which lost 8 bases and 0 bases, there was a span of 8 bases. The CDR3 nucleotides are TGTGCCATCCGGGAAAACTCCTACAATGAGCAGTTCTTC. This translates into CAIRENSYNEQFF.

This chain joins TRBV5-6 and TRBJ2-7; no definite D call. V lost 0 bases and J 3 bases, leaving 19 bases between the germline ends. Germline CDR1 and CDR2: SGHDT and YYEEEE. The CDR3 extends over 17 amino acids. The CDR3 here is CASSLGAAGYRIYEQYF. CDR3 coding DNA: TGTGCCAGCAGCTTGGGTGCCGCAGGCTATAGGATCTACGAGCAGTACTTC.

This clone occurred once. CDR3 protein: CASSTRTGWYGKLFF. The CDR3 DNA is TGTGCCAGTAGTACTAGGACAGGGTGGTACGGAAAACTGTTTTTT. The rearrangement links TRBV19 to TRBJ1-4; TRBD1 matches 8 bases. Germline lookup yields CDR1 LNHDA and CDR2 SQIVND (reference sequence). After removal of 4 bases from V and 10 bases from J, the junction contained 11 bases not matched to a gene. This CDR3 comprises 15 residues.

This rearrangement joins TRBV12-3 or TRBV12-4 to TRBJ2-3, with TRBD2 matching over 7 bases. Trimming took 3 bases from V and 12 from J; bases not matched to a gene: 3. The CDR3 loop spans 11 amino acids. CDR3 DNA: TGTGCCAGCAGTTTCGGGGGGAGTCAGTATTTT. This sequence encodes CASSFGGSQYF.